Below are 8 T cell receptor beta chains sequenced from a single sample in a study of cytomegalovirus exposure and HLA in healthy donors. Vbeta (60) and Jbeta (13) primers were used in the PCR. TCRdb's copy holds only in-frame clones and misses some; the assay was immunoSEQ multiplex PCR. The sample comprises 100,000 or so clones, approximately 80% of which are singletons, and around 5% rests with the top ten. The source material was PBMCs. These receptors originate from a man under 40 in good health and CMV-seropositive.

This clone was counted a few times. The V call is TRBV15, the J call TRBJ1-1; no clear D gene. CDR1 is LNHNV, CDR2 YYDKDF, per germline (reference sequence). V was shortened by 2 bases and J by 7 bases, with 14 bases between the two germline ends. The CDR3 sequence is 14 residues long. The CDR3 DNA reads TGTGCCACCAGCAGACCCATGACGGGAAGTGAAGCTTTCTTT. Its translation: CATSRPMTGSEAFF.

Concerning this clone: Other DNA sequences of this sample code for an identical CDR3. The V gene is TRBV5-1, the J gene TRBJ2-2, with no clear D. CDR3 size: 13 residues. Trimming left V 1 base short and J 4 bases short, with 5 bases between. The germline V gene has CDR1 SGHRS and CDR2 YFSETQ. CDR3 DNA: TGCGCCAGCAGCTTGAGCGTCACCGGGGAGCTGTTTTTT. It yields the protein CASSLSVTGELFF.

The rearrangement uses TRBV7-2 and TRBJ1-5, with 8 bases matching TRBD1. The CDR3 is made up of 16 amino acids. Trimming removed 2 bases from V and 11 bases from J; junction bases left unmatched: 14. Per the germline V gene, CDR1 is SGHTA and CDR2 is FQGNSA. The CDR3 sequence: CASSLSSGTGLRAQHF. CDR3 bases: TGTGCCAGCAGCTTAAGTAGTGGGACAGGTCTCAGGGCCCAGCATTTT.

The sample holds a few counts of this clone. This rearrangement joins TRBV2 to TRBJ1-5; weak D call: TRBD1 (6 bases). Per germline, CDR1 SNHLY and CDR2 FYNNEI. The CDR3 has 13 amino acids. V dropped 2 bases and J dropped 11 bases, with 13 bases sitting between them. The CDR3 region has the DNA TGTGCCAGCAGTGAAAGGGGGAGGGCGGCCCAGCATTTT. Amino acid sequence: CASSERGRAAQHF.

This chain uses TRBV7-9 with TRBJ1-2, with D tentatively TRBD1 (6 bases). The CDR3 extends over 13 amino acids. Germline-derived CDR1 and CDR2 are SEHNR and FQNEAQ (reference sequence). V was pared by 5 bases and J by 8 bases, with 15 bases between. The CDR3 region has the DNA TGTGCCAGCAGCCCGACAGGTCCGCGAGGCTACACCTTC. Translating gives CASSPTGPRGYTF.

The V gene is TRBV5-1, the J gene TRBJ1-5; 10 bases are shared with TRBD1. This CDR3 is 15 amino acids long. Germline CDR1 is SGHRS and CDR2 is YFSETQ. With 9 bases clipped from V and 2 bases from J, the junction kept 8 bases outside the gene matches. Written as DNA, the CDR3 is TGCGCCACCAAGCCGGGGACAGGGGGCAATCAGCCCCAGCATTTT. Translated: CATKPGTGGNQPQHF.

This chain connects TRBV6-1 to TRBJ2-6; the match to TRBD2 covers 12 bases. Trimming removed 3 bases from V and 0 bases from J; junction bases left unmatched: 9. The CDR3 extends over 20 amino acids. Per the germline V gene, CDR1 is MNHNS and CDR2 is SASEGT. The CDR3 region is CASSDRALAGGRSGANVLTF. CDR3 nucleotides: TGTGCCAGCAGTGATCGTGCACTAGCGGGAGGTCGCTCTGGGGCCAACGTCCTGACTTTC.

This chain links TRBV19 with TRBJ1-3; TRBD1 might be the D (5 bases). CDR1 is LNHDA, CDR2 SQIVND, per germline (reference sequence). This CDR3 spans 17 amino acids. V shed 3 bases and J shed 0 bases, with 15 bases lying between them. The chain's CDR3 is CASSIGRTGSSGNTIYF. The CDR3, as DNA: TGTGCCAGTAGTATTGGAAGAACAGGAAGCTCTGGAAACACCATATATTTT.